The T cell receptor beta chain under discussion was sequenced for a study of cytomegalovirus exposure and HLA in healthy donors. On the study more broadly: When 300 to 400 donors were genotyped, over 80% of them were found to fall in the Caucasian-associated ancestry cluster.

Trimming took 4 bases from V and 9 from J; bases not matched to a gene: 9. This CDR3 region has 13 residues. Germline CDR1 is SGHRS and CDR2 is YFSETQ. General study findings and limits: Solely CMV serostatus was available to characterize immune exposure. Through in vitro validation, a few CMV-associated chains were shown to be specific for CMV antigens.

Primers included in the PCR were 60 Vbeta and 13 Jbeta primers. Assay: immunoSEQ multiplex PCR; the TCRdb copy retains only in-frame clones and omits some. The sample includes more than 100,000 clones, roughly 60% of them seen just once. As to this clone: The target antigen is unknown.

The receptor's source is a woman between 40 and 50 years old in good health and CMV-seronegative. Sequenced sample: PBMCs. This chain joins TRBV5-1 and TRBJ1-1, with 7 bases lining up with TRBD1. The CDR3 spells CASSLRQGDKAFF. CDR3 nucleotides: TGCGCCAGCAGCCTTCGACAGGGCGATAAAGCTTTCTTT.